This T cell receptor (beta chain) was captured in a study of CD8 T cells in Susac syndrome. Study-wide findings and caveats: As the study acknowledged, the number of individuals who were part of its TCR sequencing and HLA analysis was relatively small.

With V trimmed by 0 bases and J by 1 base, 3 bases remained unmatched. The CDR3 length is 16 residues. Germline CDR1 reads SGDLS; CDR2 reads YYNGEE. Random hexamers served to reverse transcribe about 0.5 to 1 ug RNA. MiXCR, run by TCRdb on the immunoSEQ multiplex PCR reads, gives a single entry per CDR3 protein. The sample holds about 200,000 distinct CDR3 sequences; roughly 94% are singletons and the top ten take approximately 0.094%. Sequencing of TCR beta was carried out in blood CD8+ and CD4+ T cells. Healthy donors served as age- and sex-matched controls. Concerning this clonotype itself: Its target is not known.

This chain uses TRBV9 with TRBJ2-2, with 7 positions matching TRBD2. The receptor comes from a human donor in good health. The sequenced sample consisted of CD4+ T cells from PBMCs. The CDR3 spells CASSVAGGVNTGELFF. The CDR3 DNA is TGTGCCAGCAGCGTAGCTGGGGGGGTGAACACCGGGGAGCTGTTTTTT.